Below, 5 T cell receptor beta chains from the same sample are listed, as sequenced in a study of T cells after yellow fever vaccination (dated by TCRdb to between 2019 and 2020). The library relied on 5' RACE. TCRdb names Illumina HiSeq 2500 as the instrument used. TCRdb redid the processing of the public reads, applying fastp at Q25 and MiXCR, and retained in-frame beta chains. One record per CDR3 amino acid sequence lists the most common genes and DNA. Recorded for this sample are some 250,000 distinct CDR3 sequences; less than 9% of them occurred a single time. Together, the top ten hold more than 0.8% of the sample. The meaning of the sample's treatment or condition label: live attenuated yellow fever vaccine strain. This specimen was CD4+ T cells sorted from PBMCs, taken 15 days after the yellow fever booster vaccination. The receptor source for this set is a young man who received the YFV17D yellow fever vaccine.

The rearrangement links TRBV6-2 or TRBV6-3 to TRBJ2-4; 7 bases agree with TRBD2. With V trimmed by 6 bases and J by 6 bases, 8 bases remained unmatched. Germline CDR1 is MNHEY and CDR2 is SVGEGT. This CDR3 is built from 14 residues. The CDR3 region has the DNA TGTGCCAGCAGAAGAGCGGGATCGGGAAACATTCAGTACTTC. As protein: CASRRAGSGNIQYF.

This clonotype was picked up many times. The chain employs TRBV4-2 and TRBJ2-7; D unclear. The CDR3 is made up of 16 amino acids. V was shortened by 0 bases and J by 0 bases, with 12 bases between the two germline ends. CDR1 and CDR2 (germline): LGHNA, YNFKEQ. CDR3 bases: TGTGCCAGCAGCCAAGAGGCGACTCTGCTCTCCTACGAGCAGTACTTC. Translating it yields CASSQEATLLSYEQYF.

This clonotype was picked up many times. The chain couples TRBV6-2 or TRBV6-3 to TRBJ2-1; D is undetermined. Germline V gene data show CDR1 as MNHEY and CDR2 as SVGEGT. The CDR3 is 15 residues long. The germline V and J ends were trimmed by 5 bases and 0 bases, with 11 bases remaining between them. CDR3 loop: CASSRNPSSYNEQFF. As DNA, the CDR3 is TGTGCCAGCAGTCGTAACCCCAGCTCCTACAATGAGCAGTTCTTC.

The V gene is TRBV6-2 or TRBV6-3, the J gene TRBJ2-4, with D possibly matching TRBD2 (5 bases). Germline CDR1 and CDR2: MNHEY and SVGEGT. The CDR3 sequence is 14 residues long. V lost 9 bases and J 1 base, leaving 13 bases between the germline ends. The CDR3 loop is CASRASGAKNIQYF. The CDR3, as DNA: TGTGCCAGTCGCGCATCGGGGGCCAAAAACATTCAGTACTTC.

The chain recombines TRBV29-1 with TRBJ2-1, with D tentatively TRBD2 (6 bases). The CDR3 contains 11 residues. The V end was cut by 6 bases, the J end by 10 bases, with 13 bases between. Looked up from germline, CDR1 is SQVTM and CDR2 is ANQGSEA. In DNA, the CDR3 is TGCAGCGTGGAACTAGCATCCGAGCAGTTCTTC. Translating it yields CSVELASEQFF.